The 8 T cell receptor beta chains in this list originate from one sample, sequenced in a study of blood T cell repertoires in COVID-19. Sequencing was performed with immunoSEQ multiplex PCR; in TCRdb, only in-frame clones are kept and a portion is missing. Here the sample spans approximately 170,000 clones, approximately 90% being singletons. Sequenced input: peripheral blood. The receptors here all came from a man aged 50-59 years who had recovered from COVID-19.

The genes are TRBV6-2 or TRBV6-3 and TRBJ2-5; D perhaps matches TRBD1 (6 bases). This CDR3 is 14 amino acids long. The V and J ends lost 2 bases and 1 base respectively, with 8 bases between them. Per germline, CDR1 MNHEY and CDR2 SVGEGT. In nucleotides, the CDR3 is TGTGCCAGCAGTTACCCAGGGGCCCAAGAGACCCAGTACTTC. Protein sequence: CASSYPGAQETQYF.

Notes on this clone: The junction departs from the called germline gene at one end, perhaps through a read error. The chain couples TRBV20-1 to TRBJ2-5; the match to TRBD1 covers 9 bases. Germline CDR1 and CDR2: DFQATT and SNEGSKA (reference sequence). The CDR3 consists of 13 residues. The CDR3 region is CSASRTGAPQLDF. The DNA of the CDR3 is TGCAGTGCTAGTAGGACAGGGGCCCCCCAATTGGACTTC.

This clone was detected once. The chain combines TRBV20-1 with TRBJ2-3, with D possibly being TRBD1 (5 bases). Trimming stripped 5 bases from V and 12 bases from J, with 15 bases between. CDR3 length: 11 residues. Germline loops: CDR1 DFQATT, CDR2 SNEGSKA (reference sequence). The chain's CDR3 is CSAPTVGKQYF. As DNA, the CDR3 is TGCAGTGCTCCGACAGTCGGTAAACAGTATTTT.

The rearrangement uses TRBV5-1 and TRBJ2-5; 14 positions match TRBD2. J gave up 4 bases and V 3 bases, and 8 bases lay outside the gene matches. The CDR3 is made up of 17 amino acids. The germline CDR1 and CDR2 sequences are SGHRS and YFSETQ. This CDR3 is CASSSRLAGGPGETQYF. CDR3 DNA sequence: TGCGCCAGCAGCTCGAGACTAGCGGGGGGGCCGGGAGAGACCCAGTACTTC.

This chain uses TRBV6-5 with TRBJ2-6; 10 positions agree with TRBD1. CDR1 and CDR2 (germline): MNHEY, SVGAGI. The CDR3 covers 15 residues. The V gene end was trimmed by 7 bases and the J gene end by 10 bases; junction bases not matched to a gene: 10. As DNA, the CDR3 is TGTGCCAGCACTCAAAATTGGGACAGGGGAAACGTCCTGACTTTC. Protein sequence: CASTQNWDRGNVLTF.

J is TRBJ2-1 and V is TRBV4-3, with a tentative D call TRBD2 (7 bases). The germline V gene has CDR1 LGHNA and CDR2 YSLEER. This CDR3 contains 19 residues. V lost 3 bases, J lost 7 bases, and 28 bases lay in between. The CDR3 spells CASSHSLGAGAPGLNEQFF. The CDR3, as DNA: TGCGCCAGCAGCCATTCACTAGGGGCGGGGGCGCCAGGTTTGAATGAGCAGTTCTTC.

The chain links TRBV5-4 to TRBJ2-3; weak D call: TRBD2 (5 bases). Deletions cut 4 bases from V and 2 bases from J, with 11 bases between. The CDR3 runs 14 residues. Looked up from germline, CDR1 is SGHNT and CDR2 is YYREEE (reference sequence). The CDR3 protein is CASSELDFTDTQYF. The CDR3 DNA follows: TGTGCCAGCAGCGAACTAGATTTCACAGATACGCAGTATTTT.

V usage is TRBV27 and J usage is TRBJ2-5, with D maybe TRBD1 (7 bases). The V and J ends lost 3 bases and 5 bases respectively, with 16 bases between them. Germline V gives CDR1 MNHEY, CDR2 SMNVEV (reference sequence). The CDR3 totals 15 residues. The CDR3 sequence: CASSFAEGAPETQYF. For the CDR3, the DNA is TGTGCCAGCAGTTTTGCGGAGGGGGCGCCGGAGACCCAGTACTTC.